The T cell receptor (beta chain) described here comes from a study of radiotherapy plus CTLA-4 blockade in lung cancer. Study-level information: Among enrolled patients, less than 20% responded and about 30% achieved disease control. Study results and limitations: Tumor-origin TCR clones grew in blood after radiotherapy plus ipilimumab.

With ipilimumab providing CTLA-4 blockade, focal radiation was administered to patients who had chemo-refractory metastatic non-small-cell lung cancer. A remark on this clone: The antigen is unknown.

Measured with immunoSEQ multiplex PCR; TCRdb has only the in-frame clones, and not every one. The profile covers 45,000 to 60,000 clones, with 75% to 80% appearing a single time and 2% to 2.5% taken by the ten largest. The V end lost 5 bases, the J end lost 4 bases, and 11 bases lay between the germline ends. Germline assignment: CDR1 SNHLY and CDR2 FYNNEI. The length of the CDR3 is 13 residues. The V gene is TRBV2, the J gene TRBJ1-1, with D maybe TRBD1 (6 bases). This TCR was recovered from a human donor with non-small cell lung cancer whose response to radiotherapy plus ipilimumab could not be evaluated. Sample: peripheral blood, taken from a patient treated with radiotherapy plus ipilimumab. CDR3 in amino acids: CASSQGRGTEAFF. As DNA, the CDR3 is TGTGCCAGCAGTCAGGGGAGGGGCACTGAAGCTTTCTTT. Complete variable domain (other parts from reference TRBV2 and TRBJ1-1): EPEVTQTPSHQVTQMGQEVILRCVPISNHLYFYWYRQILGQKVEFLVSFYNNEISEKSEIFDDQFSVERPDGSNFTLKIRSTKLEDSAMYFCASSQGRGTEAFFGQGTRLTVV.